This T cell receptor beta chain originates from a study of blood T cells in healthy people across ages. Study outcomes and limitations: The study found more naive CD4+ cells and higher diversity in long-lived than aged donors.

Primers used in a second PCR of about 7 to 11 cycles were a sample-barcoded 5' primer and a J-beta primer mix. Per sample, CDR3-containing paired-end reads numbered at least 2.5 million. TCRdb re-called the 5' RACE reads through MiXCR, storing one row per CDR3 protein. This sample has 700,000 to 800,000 distinct CDR3 sequences, with 40% to 45% found just once. A word on this clonotype: Its antigen is currently unknown.

The CDR3 has 15 residues. Trimming removed 0 bases from V and 3 bases from J, with 12 bases in between. The V gene's germline CDR1 is MNHEY and CDR2 SVGAGI. Specimen: blood. The rearrangement links TRBV6-5 to TRBJ2-7; D possibly corresponds to TRBD1 (6 bases). The TCR sequence derives from a woman in her fifties or sixties in good health. The CDR3 sequence: CASSYSRQAGYEQYF. For the CDR3, the DNA is TGTGCCAGCAGTTACTCGAGACAGGCTGGCTACGAGCAGTACTTC.